What follows are 20 T cell receptor beta chains derived from one specimen sequenced in a study of shared clonotypes between healthy human individuals. Produced via immunoSEQ multiplex PCR; TCRdb's table is partial and in-frame only. The repertoire holds hundreds of thousands of clones, 70% to 80% seen once, with 12% in the top ten. Sequenced: PBMCs. The receptors derive from a woman aged 40 to 50 in good health. Some clones in this sample may be carry-over from other donors' samples.

This chain connects TRBV28 to TRBJ2-1; 12 bases match TRBD2. The CDR3 runs to 16 residues. Trimming removed 2 bases from V and 12 bases from J; junction bases left unmatched: 11. CDR1 is MDHEN, CDR2 SYDVKM, per germline. The CDR3 coding sequence is TGTGCCAGCAGTTTAACCGGGGCTAGCGGGAGGGTGGGGCAGTTCTTC. Its protein product is CASSLTGASGRVGQFF.

Worth noting for this clone: Within the sample, other DNA sequences also encode this same CDR3. The V and J genes are TRBV7-2 and TRBJ2-7; 8 bases align to TRBD2. With V trimmed by 4 bases and J by 0 bases, 2 bases remained unmatched. The CDR3 extends over 14 amino acids. CDR1 is SGHTA, CDR2 FQGNSA, per germline. In nucleotides, the CDR3 is TGTGCCAGCAGCTATCGGGGGGGCTCCTACGAGCAGTACTTC. Its protein is CASSYRGGSYEQYF. The whole variable domain, remainder taken from reference TRBV7-2 and TRBJ2-7, is GAGVSQSPSNKVTEKGKDVELRCDPISGHTALYWYRQSLGQGLEFLIYFQGNSAPDKSGLPSDRFSAERTGGSVSTLTIQRTQQEDSAVYLCASSYRGGSYEQYFGPGTRLTVT.

The V gene is TRBV30, the J gene TRBJ1-6; D gene ambiguous. V was cut by 0 bases and J by 7 bases, with 10 bases left in between. Germline V lookup: CDR1 GTSNPN, CDR2 SVGIG (reference sequence). This CDR3 is 14 amino acids long. CDR3 sequence: CAWSVQQLNSPLHF. CDR3 DNA sequence: TGTGCCTGGAGTGTCCAACAGCTCAATTCACCCCTCCACTTT.

As DNA, the CDR3 is TGTGCCAGCCAGGGGGGTCAACGGATCTACGAGCAGTACTTC. Its translation is CASQGGQRIYEQYF. The chain links TRBV6-1 to TRBJ2-5; tentative D call: TRBD1 (7 bases). The DNA end is more similar to TRBJ2-7, so the J call may be wrong. Germline V gene sequence: CDR1 MNHNS, CDR2 SASEGT. CDR3 length: 14 residues.

The V call is TRBV21-1, the J call TRBJ2-4; the D segment call TRBD2 is taken from the table without a DNA check. TRBV21-1 is reported as a pseudogene. This CDR3 region has 16 residues. In DNA, the CDR3 is TGTGCCAGCAGCAAGGGGGAGGAGAGGGCCAAAAACATTCAGTACTTC. This encodes CASSKGEERAKNIQYF.

The genes are TRBV7-3 and TRBJ2-2, with 9 bases aligning to TRBD2. Germline assignment: CDR1 SGHTA and CDR2 FQGTGA. V shed 5 bases, J shed 5 bases, and the junction held 9 bases outside the gene matches. This CDR3 has 16 amino acids. The CDR3 is CASSPTRAGGTGELFF. The DNA of the CDR3 is TGTGCCAGCAGCCCAACGAGGGCGGGAGGGACCGGGGAGCTGTTTTTT.

Concerning this clone: It is likely a read error: a sequence one base away is far more abundant. The chain recombines TRBV30 with TRBJ1-5, with D tentatively TRBD1 (5 bases). This CDR3 comprises 13 residues. V lost 4 bases, J lost 4 bases, and 11 bases lay in between. Germline V gene sequence: CDR1 GTSNPN, CDR2 SVGIG (reference sequence). CDR3 sequence: CAWNMRGNQPQHF. In DNA, the CDR3 is TGTGCCTGGAATATGAGGGGTAATCAGCCCCAGCATTTT.

DNA for the CDR3: TGTGCCAGCAGCTTAGGGGCTTCCGGGACCGGATATGGCTACACCTTC. Protein: CASSLGASGTGYGYTF. This chain links TRBV7-6 with TRBJ1-2; D is possibly TRBD1 (5 bases). The CDR3 is made up of 16 amino acids. Germline V gene lookup returns CDR1 SGHVS and CDR2 FNYEAQ. Deletions cut 1 base from V and 5 bases from J, with 17 bases between.

Notes on this clone: One base separates it from a far larger clone, so it is likely a read error. Other nucleotide sequences from this sample produce the same CDR3. V usage is TRBV15 and J usage is TRBJ2-7; unclear D gene. This CDR3 is 13 amino acids long. Per germline, CDR1 LNHNV and CDR2 YYDKDF (reference sequence). The CDR3 loop reads CATSRDIPYEQYF. The CDR3 DNA reads as TGTGCCACCAGCAGAGATATCCCCTATGAGCAGTACTTC.

V usage is TRBV10-3 and J usage is TRBJ1-1, with D maybe TRBD1 (5 bases). Germline CDR1 and CDR2: ENHRY and SYGVKD. The CDR3 runs 13 residues. The V end was cut by 5 bases, the J end by 0 bases, with 7 bases between. CDR3 residues: CAISRGMNTEAFF. DNA of the CDR3: TGTGCCATCAGTAGGGGCATGAACACTGAAGCTTTCTTT.

The chain uses TRBV9 and TRBJ2-1; D possibly corresponds to TRBD2 (6 bases). Germline V gene data show CDR1 as SGDLS and CDR2 as YYNGEE. V was trimmed by 4 bases and J by 3 bases, leaving 17 bases between them. This CDR3 comprises 16 residues. In DNA form, the CDR3 reads TGTGCCAGCAGCCCTCGGACTACTCCTTTCTACAATGAGCAGTTCTTC. Residues: CASSPRTTPFYNEQFF.

This clone was observed at least ten times. The rearrangement uses TRBV21-1 and TRBJ2-7. TRBV21-1 is a listed pseudogene. The CDR3 covers 14 residues. The CDR3 DNA reads as TGTGCCAGCAGCAGAGGGACGGAGCCCTACGAGCAGTACTTC. This sequence encodes CASSRGTEPYEQYF.

The chain is built from TRBV10-3 and TRBJ1-5, with a possible D match to TRBD1 (6 bases). This CDR3 has 13 amino acids. CDR1 is ENHRY and CDR2 is SYGVKD in the germline V gene. With 3 bases removed from V and 5 bases from J, the gap between germline ends came to 8 bases. CDR3 loop: CAISESGDQPQHF. CDR3 DNA sequence: TGTGCCATCAGTGAATCAGGGGATCAGCCCCAGCATTTT.

The chain combines TRBV29-1 with TRBJ1-2, with D tentatively TRBD1 (5 bases). With 7 bases removed from V and 8 bases from J, the gap between germline ends came to 17 bases. CDR3 length equals 12 residues. From germline, CDR1 is SQVTM and CDR2 ANQGSEA. CDR3 sequence reads: CSAQVRDRGYTF. The CDR3 region has the DNA TGCAGCGCTCAAGTTAGGGACCGGGGCTACACCTTC. The entire variable domain, with the rest obtained from reference TRBV29-1 and TRBJ1-2, is as follows: SAVISQKPSRDICQRGTSLTIQCQVDSQVTMMFWYRQQPGQSLTLIATANQGSEATYESGFVIDKFPISRPNLTFSTLTVSNMSPEDSSIYLCSAQVRDRGYTFGSGTRLTVV.

The gene calls are TRBV4-1 and TRBJ2-7; the match to TRBD2 covers 9 bases. J was trimmed by 7 bases and V by 0 bases; bases with no gene match: 7. This CDR3 comprises 15 residues. CDR1 is MGHRA and CDR2 is YSYEKL in the germline V gene. In DNA form, the CDR3 reads TGCGCCAGCAGCCAAGATCGTAGCGGGAGTGGTGAGCAGTACTTC. Amino acids: CASSQDRSGSGEQYF.

V is TRBV4-1 and J is TRBJ2-3; 9 bases are shared with TRBD1. Germline CDR1 and CDR2: MGHRA and YSYEKL. The CDR3 has 17 residues. V lost 5 bases to trimming and J lost 4 bases; unmatched junction nucleotides: 13. The chain's CDR3 is CASSASLRDRASDTQYF. In nucleotides, the CDR3 is TGCGCCAGCAGCGCAAGCCTTCGGGACAGGGCGTCAGATACGCAGTATTTT.

The genes are TRBV6-1 and TRBJ2-7, with D maybe TRBD2 (5 bases). CDR3 length equals 16 residues. Germline V gives CDR1 MNHNS, CDR2 SASEGT. V shed 0 bases and J shed 4 bases, with 16 bases lying between them. DNA for the CDR3: TGTGCCAGCAGTGAAGCCCTAATCGTAGGGAGATACGAGCAGTACTTC. It translates to CASSEALIVGRYEQYF.

As regards this clone: Mismatch with germline at one junction end may stem from a read error. CDR3 sequence reads: CDSSQTTSSYEQYF. Written as DNA, the CDR3 is TGTGACAGCAGCCAGACCACTAGCTCCTACGAGCAGTACTTC. The chain is built from TRBV4-2 and TRBJ2-7; D possibly corresponds to TRBD2 (5 bases). Germline V CDR1 and CDR2: LGHNA, YNFKEQ. The CDR3 extends over 14 amino acids.

This chain uses TRBV10-1 with TRBJ2-3, with 12 bases fitting TRBD2. CDR3 size: 16 residues. Germline V CDR1 and CDR2: WNHNN, SYGVQD (reference sequence). V lost 6 bases, J lost 0 bases, and 4 bases stayed unmatched. The CDR3: CASRLAGGLSTDTQYF. The CDR3 DNA is TGCGCCAGCAGACTAGCGGGAGGCCTTAGCACAGATACGCAGTATTTT.

This sequence joins TRBV30 and TRBJ1-2; TRBD1 matches 9 bases. Germline CDR1 is GTSNPN and CDR2 is SVGIG (reference sequence). The length of the CDR3 is 14 residues. The J segment lost 5 bases and the V segment lost 4 bases, leaving 8 bases of the junction unmatched. CDR3 in DNA: TGTGCCTGGACTCCTCCGGGACAGGGTTATGGCTACACCTTC. Translating it yields CAWTPPGQGYGYTF.